This T cell receptor beta chain appears in the sequencing data of a study of T cell repertoires in cytomegalovirus infection. Each CDR3 protein gets one entry after TCRdb re-called the reads with MiXCR. The table has a few hundred thousand distinct CDR3 sequences, approximately 17% seen once; the top ten hold about half. Trimming took 1 base from V and 9 from J, leaving 13 bases between them. The V gene's germline CDR1 is MNHEY and CDR2 SMNVEV (reference sequence). The CDR3 sequence is 14 residues long. This TCR was sampled from a human donor in good health (CMV status not recorded). Some clones in this sample may be carry-over from other donors' samples. The chain employs TRBV27 and TRBJ2-1, with a weak D call TRBD1 (6 bases). What was sequenced was CD8+ T cells from PBMCs. In DNA, the CDR3 is TGTGCCAGCAGTTTATACAGGGTTGAGGCTGAGCAGTTCTTC. Amino acids: CASSLYRVEAEQFF.